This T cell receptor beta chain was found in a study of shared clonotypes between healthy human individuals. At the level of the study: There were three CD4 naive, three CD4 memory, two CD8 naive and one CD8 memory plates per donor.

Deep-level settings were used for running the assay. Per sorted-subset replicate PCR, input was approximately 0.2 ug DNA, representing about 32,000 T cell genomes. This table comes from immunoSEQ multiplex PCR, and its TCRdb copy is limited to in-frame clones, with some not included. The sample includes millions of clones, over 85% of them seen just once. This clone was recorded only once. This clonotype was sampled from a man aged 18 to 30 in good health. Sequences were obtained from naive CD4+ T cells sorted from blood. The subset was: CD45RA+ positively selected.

CDR3 DNA: TGTGCCAGCAGCTTAGGACAGGGAGTCCAAGAGACCCAGTACTTC. Translated, it gives CASSLGQGVQETQYF. This sequence joins TRBV11-2 and TRBJ2-5; the match to TRBD1 covers 7 bases. The J segment lost 1 base and the V segment lost 1 base, leaving 3 bases of the junction unmatched. The CDR3 runs to 15 residues. Germline V gives CDR1 SGHAT, CDR2 FQNNGV.